This T cell receptor beta chain is drawn from a study of a mutant IDH1 vaccine in newly diagnosed glioma (dated by TCRdb to 2020 to 2023). For the study in its entirety: Patients were given eight vaccinations, in weeks 1, 3, 5, 7, 11, 15, 19 and 23, which matched visits V03 through V10. Vaccination began 4-6 weeks after radiotherapy alone, or alongside temozolomide cycles in the chemotherapy-containing groups. The 30 to 40 treated patients were approximately 60% male and roughly 40% female, with a mean age of about 38 years. Prior to enrollment, patients had been given standard therapy consisting of radiotherapy alone, temozolomide alone, or radiochemotherapy with temozolomide, with the combination given to most patients. Peripheral blood samples were drawn at six visits, namely V03 (baseline), V05, V07, V10, V12 and V13. For exploratory analyses, 25 to 30 treated patients had longitudinal TCRB deep sequencing done wherever samples were available.

The method behind the library was the immunoSEQ multiplex PCR assay. The hsTCRB Kit was used according to the manufacturer's protocol to amplify rearranged TCR beta chain sequences. Sequencing of TCRB libraries was carried out on an Illumina MiSeq. Concerning the study's data processing: The kit vendor's proprietary platform handled demultiplexing, trimming and gene mapping. As stored in TCRdb, this immuneACCESS dataset retains in-frame rearrangements with V and J assigned. A fraction of the clones does not appear; measured against another copy, unresolved V genes explain less than half of the discrepancy, and the remainder lacks a known reason. That table is the source of V, J and clone size, and D and trimming were worked out from the DNA. For this sample the table gives 100,000 to 120,000 clones, of which 75% to 90% were detected only once. The ten largest clones capture 0.61% of the sample. Trimming costs V 10 bases and J 0 bases, and their ends lie 13 bases apart. From the cysteine through the phenylalanine, the CDR3 covers 14 amino acids. Solely the CDR3 DNA is kept, with 42 bases framed from the first base. Via the germline V gene, CDR1 is MDHEN and CDR2 SYDVKM.

Beyond this particular receptor, the publication reports: The authors stated that sample limitations prevented analyses of patient blood samples from being reproduced. Availability determined which PBMC samples were chosen for TCRB deep sequencing. Vaccine-induced immune responses across multiple MHC alleles were detected in 93.3% of patients. Pseudoprogression seemed to be unrelated to changes in the top peripheral T cell clonotypes found by TCRB sequencing.

The time point label, as the study defines it: week 11, during vaccination. Each vaccine dose was 300 ug of a 20-mer mutant IDH1 peptide in Montanide, given subcutaneously with topical imiquimod. The donors had newly diagnosed IDH1-mutant astrocytomas of WHO grade 3 or 4 that showed loss of nuclear ATRX. The samples were drawn from NOA16, a multicentre, single-arm, open-label phase I trial in Germany that tested a mutant IDH1 peptide vaccine in humans for the first time. Genomic DNA for TCRB sequencing was isolated from EDTA blood with the DNeasy Blood and Tissue Kit. Points on this clone: Its recognized antigen is unknown. Base qualities were left out, and no much larger clone turns up one base away.

The receptor was isolated from a woman between 50 and 59 years old with glioma. The chain was built from TRBV28 and TRBJ1-3; the D segment cannot be called with confidence. This sample comprised PBMCs, obtained from a glioma patient whose treatment included an IDH1 peptide vaccine. The DNA sequence is TGTGCCACTATAGGGTTACTCTCTGGAAACACCATATATTTT. It translates to CATIGLLSGNTIYF.